These T cell receptor beta chains were read from a single sample in a study of cytomegalovirus exposure and HLA in healthy donors. The repertoire was sequenced with immunoSEQ multiplex PCR; TCRdb's copy has only in-frame clones and lacks some. This table holds approximately 220,000 clones, 75% to 80% found once. Specimen: PBMCs. These receptors were collected from a man between 18 and 35 years old in good health and CMV-seronegative. CDR3s include the opening cysteine and the closing phenylalanine or tryptophan. Each record gives: CDR3 length, D gene, J gene, clone size, V gene, CDR3 protein, CDR3 DNA. D genes are given only for firm matches. Rows give clone size only sometimes, using once, few, many, or a class for an expanded clone.

cdr3_length: 12; d_call: -; j_call: TRBJ2-2; clone_size: -; v_call: TRBV7-4; cdr3_aa: CASSFSTGELFF; cdr3_nt: TGTGCCAGCAGCTTCTCCACCGGGGAGCTGTTTTTT
cdr3_length: 12; d_call: TRBD1; j_call: TRBJ2-7; clone_size: -; v_call: TRBV30; cdr3_aa: CAWSATGYEQYF; cdr3_nt: TGTGCCTGGAGTGCGACAGGGTACGAGCAGTACTTC
cdr3_length: 16; d_call: TRBD2; j_call: TRBJ2-2; clone_size: once; v_call: TRBV11-2; cdr3_aa: CASSLDLAGATGELFF; cdr3_nt: TGTGCCAGCAGCTTAGATCTAGCGGGGGCAACCGGGGAGCTGTTTTTT
cdr3_length: 20; d_call: -; j_call: TRBJ1-2; clone_size: -; v_call: TRBV2; cdr3_aa: CASSEARRGLKGWEVDGYTF; cdr3_nt: TGTGCCAGCAGTGAAGCGCGTCGGGGATTGAAGGGATGGGAGGTCGATGGCTACACCTTC
cdr3_length: 14; d_call: -; j_call: TRBJ2-7; clone_size: -; v_call: TRBV5-6; cdr3_aa: CASSFPGGSYEQYF; cdr3_nt: TGTGCCAGCAGCTTCCCCGGGGGCTCCTACGAGCAGTACTTC
cdr3_length: 15; d_call: -; j_call: TRBJ1-4; clone_size: -; v_call: TRBV19; cdr3_aa: CASSRQGRVDEKLFF; cdr3_nt: TGTGCCAGTAGTCGTCAGGGAAGGGTGGATGAAAAACTGTTTTTT
cdr3_length: 15; d_call: -; j_call: TRBJ1-2; clone_size: -; v_call: TRBV28; cdr3_aa: CASSSSGFANYGYTF; cdr3_nt: TGTGCCAGCAGTTCCTCAGGTTTCGCTAACTATGGCTACACCTTC
cdr3_length: 16; d_call: -; j_call: TRBJ1-3; clone_size: -; v_call: TRBV7-2; cdr3_aa: CASSLAPGGSGNTIYF; cdr3_nt: TGTGCCAGCAGCTTAGCCCCCGGGGGCTCTGGAAACACCATATATTTT
cdr3_length: 16; d_call: TRBD1; j_call: TRBJ1-2; clone_size: -; v_call: TRBV28; cdr3_aa: CASSSRQGRVGYGYTF; cdr3_nt: TGTGCCAGCAGTTCCAGACAGGGAAGGGTAGGCTATGGCTACACCTTC
cdr3_length: 15; d_call: -; j_call: TRBJ1-4; clone_size: -; v_call: TRBV21-1; cdr3_aa: CASSKESREYEKLFF; cdr3_nt: TGTGCCAGCAGCAAAGAATCCAGGGAATATGAAAAACTGTTTTTT
cdr3_length: 17; d_call: TRBD1; j_call: TRBJ1-1; clone_size: few; v_call: TRBV11-3; cdr3_aa: CASSARHGATGDTEAFF; cdr3_nt: TGTGCCAGCAGCGCACGCCACGGGGCCACAGGGGACACTGAAGCTTTCTTT
cdr3_length: 13; d_call: -; j_call: TRBJ1-1; clone_size: -; v_call: TRBV10-3; cdr3_aa: CAISEVGNTEAFF; cdr3_nt: TGTGCCATCAGTGAGGTCGGTAACACTGAAGCTTTCTTT
cdr3_length: 16; d_call: -; j_call: TRBJ1-1; clone_size: -; v_call: TRBV28; cdr3_aa: CASSYQPGDVRLWAFF; cdr3_nt: TGTGCCAGCAGTTACCAACCGGGAGACGTAAGACTTTGGGCTTTCTTT
cdr3_length: 14; d_call: TRBD1; j_call: TRBJ2-1; clone_size: -; v_call: TRBV19; cdr3_aa: CASVDRGLNNEQFF; cdr3_nt: TGTGCCAGTGTAGACAGGGGGCTTAACAATGAGCAGTTCTTC
cdr3_length: 11; d_call: -; j_call: TRBJ1-1; clone_size: -; v_call: TRBV18; cdr3_aa: CASSTGTEAFF; cdr3_nt: TGTGCCAGCTCAACGGGCACTGAAGCTTTCTTT
cdr3_length: 14; d_call: TRBD1; j_call: TRBJ1-2; clone_size: -; v_call: TRBV9; cdr3_aa: CASSVEQGSHGYTF; cdr3_nt: TGTGCCAGCAGCGTAGAACAGGGGAGTCATGGCTACACCTTC
cdr3_length: 15; d_call: -; j_call: TRBJ1-1; clone_size: -; v_call: TRBV10-3; cdr3_aa: CAIRNQRDTNTEAFF; cdr3_nt: TGTGCCATCAGAAATCAGCGGGATACGAACACTGAAGCTTTCTTT
cdr3_length: 11; d_call: -; j_call: TRBJ2-2; clone_size: -; v_call: TRBV29-1; cdr3_aa: CSVLRGGELFF; cdr3_nt: TGCAGCGTCCTAAGAGGGGGGGAGCTGTTTTTT
cdr3_length: 15; d_call: -; j_call: TRBJ2-1; clone_size: few; v_call: TRBV6-1; cdr3_aa: CASRAGQEGYNEQFF; cdr3_nt: TGTGCCAGCAGGGCAGGGCAAGAAGGCTACAATGAGCAGTTCTTC
cdr3_length: 15; d_call: TRBD2; j_call: TRBJ2-1; clone_size: -; v_call: TRBV9; cdr3_aa: CASSVLAGPGDEQFF; cdr3_nt: TGTGCCAGCAGCGTTCTAGCGGGACCGGGCGATGAGCAGTTCTTC